This entry lists 28 T cell receptor beta chains sequenced from one sample in a study of blood T cell repertoires in COVID-19. TCRdb keeps only in-frame clones here, not all; method: immunoSEQ multiplex PCR. The sample lists over 200,000 clones, around nine tenths occurring once. Material: PBMCs or T cells enriched from blood (not recorded which). The receptors were gathered from a young man who had recovered from COVID-19.

The rearrangement joins TRBV10-2 to TRBJ1-6, with 7 nucleotides matching TRBD1. This CDR3 comprises 16 residues. Germline V CDR1 and CDR2: WSHSY, SAAADI. V shed 6 bases, J shed 5 bases, and the junction held 10 bases outside the gene matches. The CDR3 spells CASSATGTDDNSPLHF. The CDR3 coding sequence is TGCGCCAGCAGCGCCACCGGGACAGACGATAATTCACCCCTCCACTTT.

The chain links TRBV4-3 to TRBJ2-3; possibly TRBD1 for D (6 bases). Trimming removed 4 bases at V and 4 bases at J, with 18 bases between. Germline loops: CDR1 LGHNA, CDR2 YSLEER. This CDR3 is built from 16 residues. The CDR3 bases are TGCGCCAGCAGCCCACGTGCAGGGGTTGGGTCAGATACGCAGTATTTT. Amino acids: CASSPRAGVGSDTQYF.

This chain's CDR3 is CASSQDGGIGYGYTF. Here the CDR3 DNA reads TGCGCCAGCAGCCAAGACGGGGGGATAGGCTATGGCTACACCTTC. The chain is built from TRBV4-1 and TRBJ1-2; weak D call: TRBD1 (5 bases). CDR1 and CDR2 (germline): MGHRA, YSYEKL. The V and J ends lost 0 bases and 4 bases respectively, with 12 bases between them. This CDR3 is built from 15 residues.

This sequence joins TRBV28 and TRBJ1-5; D is ambiguous. Looked up from germline, CDR1 is MDHEN and CDR2 is SYDVKM. The CDR3 is 11 amino acids. The ends were cut back, 5 bases at V and 5 bases at J, with 4 bases in the middle. CDR3 DNA sequence: TGTGCCAGCAGTCCCTATCAGCCCCAGCATTTT. It is translated as CASSPYQPQHF.

Here the CDR3 reads CASFNTGDSKDTQYF. In DNA, the CDR3 is TGTGCCAGCTTTAACACAGGGGACTCCAAAGATACGCAGTATTTT. The V and J genes are TRBV18 and TRBJ2-3, with D possibly matching TRBD1 (7 bases). In germline, CDR1 is KGHSH, CDR2 LQKENI. This CDR3 region has 15 residues. The ends were cut back, 7 bases at V and 5 bases at J, with 19 bases in the middle.

This sequence joins TRBV11-2 and TRBJ2-7, with TRBD1 matching 7 bases. Per germline, CDR1 SGHAT and CDR2 FQNNGV. There are 14 residues in the CDR3. The V gene end was trimmed by 6 bases and the J gene end by 4 bases; junction bases not matched to a gene: 9. CDR3 loop: CASSLTPQGYEQYF. The CDR3 region has the DNA TGTGCCAGCAGTCTAACGCCACAGGGGTACGAGCAGTACTTC.

V gene TRBV19 combines with J gene TRBJ1-5; D unresolved. Germline loops: CDR1 LNHDA, CDR2 SQIVND (reference sequence). The CDR3 is made up of 15 amino acids. V lost 1 base, J lost 2 bases, and 9 bases lay in between. The DNA for the CDR3 is TGTGCCAGTAGTATAGGGCGGATCGGCAATCAGCCCCAGCATTTT. Its protein is CASSIGRIGNQPQHF.

The chain has TRBV6-5 and TRBJ2-3, with D tentatively TRBD1 (6 bases). The CDR3 is 15 residues long. Germline V gene sequence: CDR1 MNHEY, CDR2 SVGAGI. V shed 0 bases and J shed 4 bases, with 11 bases lying between them. The CDR3 reads CASSYSPGQADTQYF. The CDR3 nucleotides read TGTGCCAGCAGTTACTCTCCGGGACAAGCAGATACGCAGTATTTT.

The J gene is TRBJ1-6, the V gene TRBV19; 9 bases align to TRBD1. There are 14 residues in the CDR3. V lost 6 bases and J lost 6; bases outside the gene matches: 3. Per germline, CDR1 LNHDA and CDR2 SQIVND (reference sequence). The CDR3, as DNA: TGTGCCAGTAGCCCGGGACAGGGTAATTCACCCCTCCACTTT. This translates into CASSPGQGNSPLHF.

The rearrangement links TRBV27 to TRBJ1-2; 7 nucleotides match TRBD1. Per germline, CDR1 MNHEY and CDR2 SMNVEV (reference sequence). This CDR3 contains 14 residues. V gave up 3 bases and J gave up 8 bases; unmatched junction bases: 9. Here the CDR3 DNA reads TGTGCCAGCAGTTTGACAGGGTTCCCAAGCGGCTACACCTTC. This gives the protein CASSLTGFPSGYTF.

This chain uses TRBV25-1 with TRBJ2-7; D is ambiguous. Germline loops: CDR1 MGHDK, CDR2 SYGVNS. The CDR3 spans 14 residues. Trimming removed 1 base at V and 2 bases at J, with 9 bases between. DNA for the CDR3: TGTGCCAGCAGTGAATGGCCTCCTCCCTACGAGCAGTACTTC. Protein product: CASSEWPPPYEQYF.

This chain links TRBV19 with TRBJ1-6; D is uncertain. CDR3 length equals 14 residues. Germline V lookup: CDR1 LNHDA, CDR2 SQIVND (reference sequence). Deletions cut 8 bases from V and 5 bases from J, with 13 bases between. CDR3 sequence (DNA): TGTGCCAGTCTCAACCGTCGGGATAATTCACCCCTCCACTTT. Amino acids: CASLNRRDNSPLHF.

The V and J genes are TRBV3-1 (or the pseudogene TRBV3-2) and TRBJ2-1; 7 bases are shared with TRBD2. Germline V gene lookup returns CDR1 LGHDT and CDR2 YNNKEL (reference sequence). With V trimmed by 3 bases and J by 4 bases, 12 bases remained unmatched. The length of the CDR3 is 17 residues. The CDR3 protein is CASSQIGGSGIYNEQFF. For the CDR3, the DNA is TGTGCCAGCAGCCAGATCGGCGGGAGTGGGATTTACAATGAGCAGTTCTTC.

The rearrangement uses TRBV18 and TRBJ2-5, with 8 bases matching TRBD1. CDR1 KGHSH and CDR2 LQKENI come from the germline V gene. CDR3 length: 17 residues. V was clipped by 2 bases and J by 4 bases; unmatched bases: 12. DNA for the CDR3: TGTGCCAGCTCACCATTTCAAGGACAGGGATCAGGAGAGACCCAGTACTTC. This sequence encodes CASSPFQGQGSGETQYF.

The chain employs TRBV11-3 and TRBJ2-2; no clear D gene. The CDR3 is 16 residues long. V was clipped by 4 bases and J by 7 bases, with 19 bases between them. Germline V gene data show CDR1 as SGHNT and CDR2 as YENEEA. CDR3 sequence: CASSSGDPAKIGELFF. CDR3 sequence (DNA): TGTGCCAGCAGCTCAGGCGACCCAGCAAAGATCGGGGAGCTGTTTTTT.

This sequence joins TRBV19 and TRBJ2-1; maybe TRBD2 (5 bases). Trimming removed 3 bases at V and 0 bases at J, with 15 bases between. The CDR3 is made up of 17 amino acids. Germline values: CDR1 LNHDA, CDR2 SQIVND (reference sequence). The CDR3 nucleotides read TGTGCCAGTAGTATGGGCGGGTCCCTCCTCTCCTACAATGAGCAGTTCTTC. Translated, it gives CASSMGGSLLSYNEQFF.

The chain joins TRBV12-5 to TRBJ1-2; TRBD1 is a possible D gene (6 bases). This CDR3 has 14 residues. The germline V gene encodes CDR1 LGHNT and CDR2 FRNRAP. V lost 0 bases and J 7 bases, leaving 12 bases between the germline ends. Here the CDR3 DNA reads TGTGCTAGTGGTTTGGTTACAGGGCTAAGTGGCTACACCTTC. Translating it yields CASGLVTGLSGYTF. The complete variable domain, with remaining parts taken from reference TRBV12-5 and TRBJ1-2, reads DARVTQTPRHKVTEMGQEVTMRCQPILGHNTVFWYRQTMMQGLELLAYFRNRAPLDDSGMPKDRFSAEMPDATLATLKIQPSEPRDSAVYFCASGLVTGLSGYTFGSGTRLTVV.

The chain combines TRBV14 with TRBJ1-6; TRBD1 aligns across 7 bases. This CDR3 contains 17 residues. With 0 bases clipped from V and 6 bases from J, the junction kept 8 bases outside the gene matches. CDR1 is SGHDN and CDR2 is FVKESK in the germline V gene. In DNA form, the CDR3 reads TGTGCCAGCAGCCAAGAGTTTGGGACAGCAGTTAATTCACCCCTCCACTTT. It translates to CASSQEFGTAVNSPLHF. Complete variable domain (other parts from reference TRBV14 and TRBJ1-6): EAGVTQFPSHSVIEKGQTVTLRCDPISGHDNLYWYRRVMGKEIKFLLHFVKESKQDESGMPNNRFLAERTGGTYSTLKVQPAELEDSGVYFCASSQEFGTAVNSPLHFGNGTRLTVT.

The J gene is TRBJ1-2, the V gene TRBV30, with D tentatively TRBD1 (5 bases). Trimming cost V 0 bases and J 6 bases, with 11 bases left between them. Germline V gene lookup returns CDR1 GTSNPN and CDR2 SVGIG (reference sequence). CDR3 length: 13 residues. The CDR3 here is CAWSVPREDGYTF. The CDR3 DNA reads as TGTGCCTGGAGTGTTCCCAGGGAGGATGGCTACACCTTC.

The chain links TRBV5-4 to TRBJ2-1, with unresolved D. The V gene's germline CDR1 is SGHNT and CDR2 YYREEE (reference sequence). Trimming stripped 2 bases from V and 7 bases from J, with 7 bases between. The CDR3 is made up of 12 amino acids. CDR3 coding DNA: TGTGCCAGCAGCTTCTACCGGAATGAGCAGTTCTTC. It translates to CASSFYRNEQFF.

The rearrangement uses TRBV7-2 and TRBJ2-7; D call uncertain. The V and J ends lost 0 bases and 4 bases respectively, with 19 bases between them. The CDR3 is 17 residues long. Germline V lookup: CDR1 SGHTA, CDR2 FQGNSA. The CDR3, as DNA: TGTGCCAGCAGCTTAGCCACAGACAACTTATTTGGTTACGAGCAGTACTTC. It is translated as CASSLATDNLFGYEQYF.

The chain carries TRBV5-7 and TRBJ2-5; TRBD1 matches at 7 bases. TRBV5-7 is labeled an ORF, and its function is uncertain. The CDR3 has 17 amino acids. The V segment lost 0 bases and the J segment 5 bases; nucleotides outside the gene matches: 13. CDR3 sequence reads: CASSLVRQGMGMETQYF. CDR3 DNA: TGTGCCAGCAGCTTGGTGCGACAGGGAATGGGTATGGAGACCCAGTACTTC.

This clone was seen just once. This sequence joins TRBV5-8 and TRBJ2-1; 7 bases are shared with TRBD1. Germline values: CDR1 SGHTS, CDR2 YDEGEE. The CDR3 has 16 amino acids. J was trimmed by 8 bases and V by 2 bases; bases with no gene match: 13. CDR3 loop: CASSFRATGFVDEQFF. Written as DNA, the CDR3 is TGTGCCAGCAGCTTCCGCGCGACAGGGTTTGTCGATGAGCAGTTCTTC. Based on the CDR3 plus reference TRBV5-8 and TRBJ2-1, the full variable domain is EAGVTQSPTHLIKTRGQQATLRCSPISGHTSVYWYQQALGLGLQFLLWYDEGEERNRGNFPPRFSGRQFPNYSSELNVNALELEDSALYLCASSFRATGFVDEQFFGPGTRLTVL.

V usage is TRBV7-8 and J usage is TRBJ2-3, with 11 bases that match TRBD1. The CDR3 extends over 15 amino acids. V shed 0 bases, J shed 6 bases, and the junction held 2 bases outside the gene matches. Germline CDR1 reads SGHVS; CDR2 reads FQNEAQ. The CDR3 sequence: CASSLAGQGVDTQYF. In DNA form, the CDR3 reads TGTGCCAGCAGCTTAGCGGGACAGGGGGTTGATACGCAGTATTTT.

The chain carries TRBV5-8 and TRBJ1-1, with D possibly being TRBD1 (5 bases). The CDR3 consists of 13 residues. V dropped 2 bases and J dropped 12 bases, with 17 bases sitting between them. The germline CDR1 and CDR2 sequences are SGHTS and YDEGEE. For the CDR3, the DNA is TGTGCCAGCAGCTTACAGGAACTATCGGAAACTTTCTTT. Translating it yields CASSLQELSETFF.

The chain combines TRBV18 with TRBJ1-1; maybe TRBD1 (6 bases). Germline CDR1 reads KGHSH; CDR2 reads LQKENI. The V gene lost 6 bases and the J gene lost 3 bases, with 11 bases spanning the gap. This CDR3 comprises 13 residues. CDR3 residues: CASSPNRDTEAFF. The CDR3 nucleotides are TGTGCCAGCTCCCCGAACAGGGACACTGAAGCTTTCTTT.

The gene calls are TRBV6-5 and TRBJ2-7, with 11 bases lining up with TRBD1. This CDR3 spans 14 amino acids. V was pared by 11 bases and J by 5 bases, with 11 bases of the junction left unmatched. Germline-derived CDR1 and CDR2 are MNHEY and SVGAGI. The CDR3 coding sequence is TGTGCCGGGCATAGGACAGGGGGCGTCGACGAGCAGTACTTC. Its translation is CAGHRTGGVDEQYF.

The V call is TRBV19, the J call TRBJ2-1; 9 nucleotides agree with TRBD2. The V segment lost 6 bases and the J segment 9 bases; nucleotides outside the gene matches: 12. CDR1 LNHDA and CDR2 SQIVND come from the germline V gene (reference sequence). The CDR3 runs to 15 residues. The CDR3 here is CASRGASGKFGEQFF. CDR3 in DNA: TGTGCCAGTAGGGGGGCTAGCGGGAAATTTGGTGAGCAGTTCTTC.